One and the same sample provided the 25 T cell receptor beta chains below, sequenced in a study of cytomegalovirus exposure and HLA in healthy donors. The PCR used 60 Vbeta and 13 Jbeta primers. Measured with immunoSEQ multiplex PCR; TCRdb has only the in-frame clones, and not every one. The sample holds fewer than 200,000 clones; around 80% are singletons and the top ten take more than 9.5%. The sample taken for sequencing was PBMCs. These receptors came from a young man in good health and CMV-seropositive.

The chain joins TRBV5-1 to TRBJ2-7; D may be TRBD2 (5 bases). Per germline, CDR1 SGHRS and CDR2 YFSETQ. CDR3 length equals 15 residues. Trimming removed 0 bases from V and 6 bases from J, with 16 bases in between. Here the CDR3 reads CASSLVVSAGREQYF. CDR3 in DNA: TGCGCCAGCAGCTTGGTGGTTAGCGCCGGTCGCGAGCAGTACTTC. Filled out from reference TRBV5-1 and TRBJ2-7, the complete variable domain reads KAGVTQTPRYLIKTRGQQVTLSCSPISGHRSVSWYQQTPGQGLQFLFEYFSETQRNKGNFPGRFSGRQFSNSRSEMNVSTLELGDSALYLCASSLVVSAGREQYFGPGTRLTVT.

Only a few counts were recorded for this clone. The chain carries TRBV10-3 and TRBJ1-1; TRBD1 aligns across 9 bases. The CDR3 runs 14 residues. Trimming took 6 bases from V and 4 from J; bases not matched to a gene: 6. Germline V gene lookup returns CDR1 ENHRY and CDR2 SYGVKD. CDR3 sequence: CAISGQGTVTEAFF. The CDR3 DNA is TGTGCCATCAGCGGACAGGGGACGGTCACTGAAGCTTTCTTT.

CDR3 in amino acids: CASSPLPNTEAFF. In nucleotides, the CDR3 is TGCGCCAGCAGCCCTCTCCCGAACACTGAAGCTTTCTTT. The rearrangement joins TRBV4-1 to TRBJ1-1; D not resolved. Trimming pared 4 bases from V and 1 base from J, leaving 7 bases between. The CDR3 is 13 amino acids. In germline, CDR1 is MGHRA, CDR2 YSYEKL.

The gene calls are TRBV2 and TRBJ2-2; 9 nucleotides line up with TRBD1. The CDR3 totals 15 residues. Losses at the gene ends were 6 bases for V and 5 bases for J; bases not matched to a gene: 7. Germline V gene data show CDR1 as SNHLY and CDR2 as FYNNEI. The CDR3 sequence is CASRAGTGRTGELFF. As DNA, the CDR3 is TGTGCCAGCAGGGCCGGGACAGGGAGAACCGGGGAGCTGTTTTTT. The full variable domain, with the rest looked up from reference TRBV2 and TRBJ2-2, is EPEVTQTPSHQVTQMGQEVILRCVPISNHLYFYWYRQILGQKVEFLVSFYNNEISEKSEIFDDQFSVERPDGSNFTLKIRSTKLEDSAMYFCASRAGTGRTGELFFGEGSRLTVL.

The V gene is TRBV28, the J gene TRBJ1-2; 9 bases map to TRBD1. Unmatched junction bases numbered 6, after V lost 5 bases and J lost 5 bases. Germline V gene lookup returns CDR1 MDHEN and CDR2 SYDVKM. The CDR3 runs to 14 residues. The CDR3 sequence is CASSTPTGGYGYTF. DNA of the CDR3: TGTGCCAGCAGTACCCCGACAGGGGGTTATGGCTACACCTTC.

This rearrangement joins TRBV18 to TRBJ1-1, with D possibly matching TRBD1 (5 bases). Germline CDR1 KGHSH, CDR2 LQKENI. The V end was cut by 2 bases, the J end by 7 bases, with 17 bases between. This CDR3 has 15 residues. For the CDR3, the DNA is TGTGCCAGCTCACCAAGGGAGGGGCTCCATCGTGAAGCTTTCTTT. Encoded protein: CASSPREGLHREAFF. The complete variable domain, with remaining parts taken from reference TRBV18 and TRBJ1-1, reads NAGVMQNPRHLVRRRGQEARLRCSPMKGHSHVYWYRQLPEEGLKFMVYLQKENIIDESGMPKERFSAEFPKEGPSILRIQQVVRGDSAAYFCASSPREGLHREAFFGQGTRLTVV.

The chain couples TRBV9 to TRBJ1-6; 7 bases fit TRBD1. V trimming: 3 bases; J trimming: 8 bases; junction bases outside the gene matches: 2. Germline CDR1 reads SGDLS; CDR2 reads YYNGEE. The CDR3 is 13 residues long. The CDR3, as DNA: TGTGCCAGCAGCGGAACAGGGGATTCACCCCTCCACTTT. This gives the protein CASSGTGDSPLHF.

V is TRBV13 and J is TRBJ1-2, with 7 bases matching TRBD1. Germline V gene data show CDR1 as PRHDT and CDR2 as FYEKMQ (reference sequence). The CDR3 is 18 amino acids. The J segment lost 1 base and the V segment lost 0 bases, leaving 11 bases of the junction unmatched. DNA for the CDR3: TGTGCCAGCAGCTTAGGCGAGGTAACAGGGGCGCTTAACTATGGCTACACCTTC. This sequence encodes CASSLGEVTGALNYGYTF. The full variable domain, in which reference TRBV13 and TRBJ1-2 provide the parts outside the CDR3, is AAGVIQSPRHLIKEKRETATLKCYPIPRHDTVYWYQQGPGQDPQFLISFYEKMQSDKGSIPDRFSAQQFSDYHSELNMSSLELGDSALYFCASSLGEVTGALNYGYTFGSGTRLTVV.

The rearrangement joins TRBV4-2 to TRBJ1-2; 8 bases agree with TRBD1. The CDR3 runs 15 residues. Germline CDR1 LGHNA, CDR2 YNFKEQ. Unmatched junction bases numbered 6, after V lost 2 bases and J lost 4 bases. This CDR3 is CASSQPMGQVYGYTF. In DNA, the CDR3 is TGTGCCAGCAGCCAACCCATGGGACAGGTCTATGGCTACACCTTC.

This sequence joins TRBV10-1 and TRBJ2-2; TRBD1 matches 7 bases. CDR3 length: 13 residues. From germline, CDR1 is WNHNN and CDR2 SYGVQD (reference sequence). V dropped 10 bases and J dropped 0; count of bases not matched to a gene: 2. The CDR3 DNA follows: TGCGCCACGGGACAGACGAACACCGGGGAGCTGTTTTTT. Translating it yields CATGQTNTGELFF.

This chain uses TRBV13 with TRBJ2-7, with D maybe TRBD1 (6 bases). V was cut by 1 base and J by 2 bases, with 9 bases left in between. CDR3 length equals 14 residues. Germline lookup yields CDR1 PRHDT and CDR2 FYEKMQ (reference sequence). The CDR3 DNA sequence: TGTGCCAGCAGCTTAGCTACAGGGCCCTACGAGCAGTACTTC. It yields the protein CASSLATGPYEQYF.

About this clone itself: One end of the junction does not line up with germline, which may come from a read error. The rearrangement joins TRBV2 to TRBJ1-1; no reliable D call. The CDR3 loop spans 11 amino acids. Germline CDR1 and CDR2: SNHLY and FYNNEI. The CDR3 DNA reads TGTGCCAGCAGCCAGGCCCCTGAGGCTTTCTTT. Protein sequence: CASSQAPEAFF.

The genes are TRBV7-8 and TRBJ2-7, with a tentative D call TRBD1 (5 bases). The CDR3 contains 19 residues. V was shortened by 0 bases and J by 6 bases, with 27 bases between the two germline ends. CDR1 is SGHVS and CDR2 is FQNEAQ in the germline V gene. For the CDR3, the DNA is TGTGCCAGCAGCTTAGCCCTCCAGGGTAGTTTCCCTAACCTTGGCGAGCAGTACTTC. It is translated as CASSLALQGSFPNLGEQYF.

The chain links TRBV5-1 to TRBJ1-1; TRBD1 matches 7 bases. This CDR3 spans 14 amino acids. With V trimmed by 5 bases and J by 5 bases, 9 bases remained unmatched. Germline CDR1 reads SGHRS; CDR2 reads YFSETQ. The chain's CDR3 is CASSFGDRATEAFF. The DNA for the CDR3 is TGCGCCAGCAGTTTCGGTGACAGGGCGACTGAAGCTTTCTTT.

The chain carries TRBV12-5 and TRBJ2-6; possibly TRBD2 for D (6 bases). The CDR3 is 20 amino acids. Germline V lookup: CDR1 LGHNT, CDR2 FRNRAP. Trimming shortened V by 1 base and J by 0 bases, and 19 bases separated the two germline ends. The DNA of the CDR3 is TGTGCTAGTGGTTTGGAGTTAGGGGCGGGACGAGGCTCTGGGGCCAACGTCCTGACTTTC. It is translated as CASGLELGAGRGSGANVLTF.

The genes are TRBV28 and TRBJ1-2; D is undetermined. Germline V gene lookup returns CDR1 MDHEN and CDR2 SYDVKM. V shed 5 bases and J shed 5 bases, with 15 bases lying between them. The CDR3 is made up of 14 amino acids. CDR3 in amino acids: CASSDPRTVYGYTF. The CDR3 DNA reads as TGTGCCAGCAGTGATCCCCGGACTGTGTATGGCTACACCTTC.

This chain links TRBV6-5 with TRBJ1-2, with a weak D call TRBD1 (5 bases). Trimming shortened V by 6 bases and J by 1 base, and 9 bases separated the two germline ends. The CDR3 spans 13 residues. Germline assignment: CDR1 MNHEY and CDR2 SVGAGI. CDR3 sequence reads: CASSQGFNYGYTF. The CDR3 nucleotides are TGTGCCAGCAGCCAGGGTTTTAACTATGGCTACACCTTC.

This rearrangement joins TRBV15 to TRBJ1-1; D is undetermined. This CDR3 has 14 residues. CDR1 LNHNV and CDR2 YYDKDF come from the germline V gene (reference sequence). V was trimmed by 6 bases and J by 0 bases, leaving 11 bases between them. CDR3 amino acids: CATRMGNMNTEAFF. CDR3 DNA sequence: TGTGCCACCAGGATGGGCAATATGAACACTGAAGCTTTCTTT.

This chain uses TRBV29-1 with TRBJ1-2; 8 nucleotides match TRBD1. In germline, CDR1 is SQVTM, CDR2 ANQGSEA. V gave up 0 bases and J gave up 7 bases; unmatched junction bases: 10. The CDR3 is 15 amino acids. The CDR3: CSVEEYRRGLGGYTF. The CDR3 bases are TGCAGCGTTGAAGAGTATCGCAGGGGGCTAGGTGGCTACACCTTC.

The rearrangement uses TRBV19 and TRBJ2-3; 9 bases line up with TRBD1. CDR3 length: 17 amino acids. Germline assignment: CDR1 LNHDA and CDR2 SQIVND (reference sequence). Trimming cost V 0 bases and J 3 bases; bases outside gene matches: 7. The CDR3 loop is CASSIDTGGGETDTQYF. CDR3 in DNA: TGTGCCAGTAGTATAGACACAGGGGGCGGCGAGACAGATACGCAGTATTTT.

CDR3 residues: CATSRAPGRSGANVLTF. CDR3 coding DNA: TGTGCCACCAGCAGAGCCCCAGGGCGCTCTGGGGCCAACGTCCTGACTTTC. The chain links TRBV15 to TRBJ2-6; D is possibly TRBD1 (5 bases). Germline CDR1 LNHNV, CDR2 YYDKDF (reference sequence). Deletions cut 1 base from V and 0 bases from J, with 10 bases between. The CDR3 covers 17 residues.

The chain employs TRBV5-1 and TRBJ1-5, with TRBD1 identical over 8 bases. V was pared by 1 base and J by 2 bases, with 5 bases of the junction left unmatched. The CDR3 contains 16 residues. CDR1 is SGHRS, CDR2 YFSETQ, per germline. CDR3 sequence: CASSLSPTGGNQPQHF. The CDR3 region has the DNA TGCGCCAGCAGCTTGAGTCCGACAGGGGGCAATCAGCCCCAGCATTTT. Complete variable domain (other parts from reference TRBV5-1 and TRBJ1-5): KAGVTQTPRYLIKTRGQQVTLSCSPISGHRSVSWYQQTPGQGLQFLFEYFSETQRNKGNFPGRFSGRQFSNSRSEMNVSTLELGDSALYLCASSLSPTGGNQPQHFGDGTRLSIL.

This clone appeared once. This rearrangement joins TRBV13 to TRBJ2-1; D remains ambiguous. CDR3 length: 12 amino acids. V was cut by 5 bases and J by 9 bases, with 11 bases left in between. From germline, CDR1 is PRHDT and CDR2 FYEKMQ (reference sequence). The CDR3: CASSPASAEQFF. The CDR3 coding sequence is TGTGCCAGCAGCCCCGCCAGCGCTGAGCAGTTCTTC. The full variable domain, rest sourced from reference TRBV13 and TRBJ2-1, is AAGVIQSPRHLIKEKRETATLKCYPIPRHDTVYWYQQGPGQDPQFLISFYEKMQSDKGSIPDRFSAQQFSDYHSELNMSSLELGDSALYFCASSPASAEQFFGPGTRLTVL.

Only a few counts were recorded for this clone. The rearrangement links TRBV4-1 to TRBJ2-2; 12 positions agree with TRBD2. The germline gives CDR1 MGHRA, CDR2 YSYEKL. The CDR3 is 18 residues long. The J segment lost 5 bases and the V segment lost 1 base, leaving 8 bases of the junction unmatched. CDR3: CASSQALAGGPGTGELFF. The CDR3, as DNA: TGCGCCAGCAGCCAAGCGCTAGCGGGAGGGCCGGGAACCGGGGAGCTGTTTTTT.

This clone was found a few times. For the CDR3, the DNA is TGTGCCAGCAGCTTAGATCTAAGCCGGACCCAGTACTTC. This sequence encodes CASSLDLSRTQYF. V usage is TRBV11-2 and J usage is TRBJ2-5; D is undetermined. Germline V gives CDR1 SGHAT, CDR2 FQNNGV. Trimming removed 0 bases from V and 7 bases from J, with 9 bases in between. The CDR3 covers 13 residues.